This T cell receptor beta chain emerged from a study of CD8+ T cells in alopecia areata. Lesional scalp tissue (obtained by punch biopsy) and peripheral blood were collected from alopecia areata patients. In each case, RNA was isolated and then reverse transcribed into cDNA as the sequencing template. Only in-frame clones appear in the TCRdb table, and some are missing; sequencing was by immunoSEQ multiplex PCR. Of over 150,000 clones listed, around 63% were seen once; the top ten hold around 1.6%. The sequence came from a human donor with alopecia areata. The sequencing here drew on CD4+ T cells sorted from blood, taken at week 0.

The CDR3 DNA reads as TGTGCCAGCAGCTTCACCGGGACAGTCGCAGATACGCAGTATTTT. Its translation is CASSFTGTVADTQYF. V and J are TRBV11-3 and TRBJ2-3, with 7 bases aligning to TRBD1. CDR3 length: 15 amino acids. Germline-derived CDR1 and CDR2 are SGHNT and YENEEA. The V segment lost 3 bases and the J segment 4 bases; nucleotides outside the gene matches: 7. The full variable domain, in which reference TRBV11-3 and TRBJ2-3 provide the parts outside the CDR3, is EAGVVQSPRYKIIEKKQPVAFWCNPISGHNTLYWYLQNLGQGPELLIRYENEEAVDDSQLPKDRFSAERLKGVDSTLKIQPAELGDSAVYLCASSFTGTVADTQYFGPGTRLTVL.